This T cell receptor (beta chain) was captured in a study of blood T cell repertoires in COVID-19. Looking at the study overall: There were acute and convalescent COVID-19 samples, and they came from the United States, Italy and Spain. Nucleic acid was either cDNA or gDNA, and it came from T cells, B-cell-depleted T cells, or PBMCs.

In the source study's methods: Cell counts per sample came from amplifying reference gene primers. Measured with immunoSEQ multiplex PCR; TCRdb has only the in-frame clones, and not every one. That table gives V, J and clone size, and the DNA gave D and trimming. This table holds about 250,000 clones, roughly 82% found once. The CDR3 contains 16 residues. CDR1 is SGHTS and CDR2 is YDEGEE in the germline V gene. The sequenced material came from peripheral blood. V usage is TRBV5-8 and J usage is TRBJ2-3, with 10 positions matching TRBD2. This clonotype was obtained from an older woman with acute or convalescent COVID-19. CDR3 coding DNA: TGTGCTACCGGGAAGCCGGGACTAGCGAGAACAGATACGCAGTATTTT. It yields the protein CATGKPGLARTDTQYF.